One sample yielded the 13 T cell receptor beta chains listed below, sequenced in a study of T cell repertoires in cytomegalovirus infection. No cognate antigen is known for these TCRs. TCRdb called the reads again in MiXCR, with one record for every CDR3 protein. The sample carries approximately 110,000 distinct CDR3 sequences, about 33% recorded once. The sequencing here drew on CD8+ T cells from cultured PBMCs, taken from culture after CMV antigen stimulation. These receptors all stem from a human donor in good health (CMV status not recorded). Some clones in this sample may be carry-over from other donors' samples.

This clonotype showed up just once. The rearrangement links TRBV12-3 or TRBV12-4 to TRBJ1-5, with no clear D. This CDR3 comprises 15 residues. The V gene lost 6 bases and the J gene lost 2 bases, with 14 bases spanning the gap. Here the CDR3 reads CASSFSLWGNQPQHF. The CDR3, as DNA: TGTGCCAGCAGCTTCTCGCTTTGGGGCAATCAGCCCCAGCATTTT.

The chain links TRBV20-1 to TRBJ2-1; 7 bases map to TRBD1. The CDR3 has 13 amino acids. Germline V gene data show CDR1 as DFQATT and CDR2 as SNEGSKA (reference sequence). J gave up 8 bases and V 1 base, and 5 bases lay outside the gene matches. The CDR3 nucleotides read TGCAGTGCTAGAGGTCTGACAGGGTATGAGCAGTTCTTC. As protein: CSARGLTGYEQFF.

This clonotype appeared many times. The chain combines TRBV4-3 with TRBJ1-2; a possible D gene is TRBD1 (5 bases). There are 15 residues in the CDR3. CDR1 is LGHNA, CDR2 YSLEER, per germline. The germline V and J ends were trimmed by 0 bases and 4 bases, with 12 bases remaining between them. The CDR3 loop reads CASSQEAGTSYGYTF. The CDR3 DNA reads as TGCGCCAGCAGCCAAGAGGCAGGGACCAGCTATGGCTACACCTTC.

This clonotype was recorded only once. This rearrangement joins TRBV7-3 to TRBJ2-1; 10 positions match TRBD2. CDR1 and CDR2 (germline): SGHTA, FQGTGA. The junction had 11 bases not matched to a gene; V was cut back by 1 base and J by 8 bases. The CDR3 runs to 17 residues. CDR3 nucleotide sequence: TGTGCCAGCAGCTTAAAAGTAGCGGGGGGCGATAGGGATGAGCAGTTCTTC. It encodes CASSLKVAGGDRDEQFF.

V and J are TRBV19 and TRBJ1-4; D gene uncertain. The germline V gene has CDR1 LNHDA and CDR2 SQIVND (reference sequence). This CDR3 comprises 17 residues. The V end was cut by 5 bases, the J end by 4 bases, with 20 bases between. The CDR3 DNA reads TGTGCCAGTAGTGCTACCCTCTTGGGGAGGGATAATGAAAAACTGTTTTTT. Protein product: CASSATLLGRDNEKLFF.

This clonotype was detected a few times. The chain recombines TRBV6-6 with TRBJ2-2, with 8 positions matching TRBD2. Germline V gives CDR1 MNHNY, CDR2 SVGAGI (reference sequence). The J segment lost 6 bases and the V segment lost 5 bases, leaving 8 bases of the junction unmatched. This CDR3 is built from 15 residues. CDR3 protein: CASSALSGAAGELFF. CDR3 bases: TGTGCCAGCAGTGCACTTAGCGGGGCCGCCGGGGAGCTGTTTTTT.

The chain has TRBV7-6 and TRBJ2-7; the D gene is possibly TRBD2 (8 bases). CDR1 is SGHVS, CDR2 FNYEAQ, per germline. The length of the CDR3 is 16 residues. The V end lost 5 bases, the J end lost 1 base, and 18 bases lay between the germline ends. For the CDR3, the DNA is TGTGCCAGCAGCAGGGGGCGGGCGGGGGGATCCTACGAGCAGTACTTC. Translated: CASSRGRAGGSYEQYF. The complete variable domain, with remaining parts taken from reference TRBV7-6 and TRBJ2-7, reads GAGVSQSPRYKVTKRGQDVALRCDPISGHVSLYWYRQALGQGPEFLTYFNYEAQQDKSGLPNDRFSAERPEGSISTLTIQRTEQRDSAMYRCASSRGRAGGSYEQYFGPGTRLTVT.

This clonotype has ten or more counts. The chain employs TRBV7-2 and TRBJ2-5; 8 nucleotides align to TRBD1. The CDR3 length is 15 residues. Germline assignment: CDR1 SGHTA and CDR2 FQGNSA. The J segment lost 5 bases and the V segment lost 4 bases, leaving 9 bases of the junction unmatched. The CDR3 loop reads CASSSFGQGWETQYF. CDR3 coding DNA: TGTGCCAGCAGCTCCTTTGGACAGGGATGGGAGACCCAGTACTTC. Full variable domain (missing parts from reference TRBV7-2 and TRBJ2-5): GAGVSQSPSNKVTEKGKDVELRCDPISGHTALYWYRQSLGQGLEFLIYFQGNSAPDKSGLPSDRFSAERTGGSVSTLTIQRTQQEDSAVYLCASSSFGQGWETQYFGPGTRLLVL.

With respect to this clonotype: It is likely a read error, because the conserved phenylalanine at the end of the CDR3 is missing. CDR3 sequence: CASSGQGAYEQYI. DNA of the CDR3: TGTGCCAGCAGCGGACAGGGAGCCTACGAGCAGTACATC. The chain has TRBV12-3 or TRBV12-4 and TRBJ2-7; 8 positions match TRBD1. V gave up 6 bases and J gave up 2 bases; unmatched junction bases: 3. The CDR3 consists of 13 residues.

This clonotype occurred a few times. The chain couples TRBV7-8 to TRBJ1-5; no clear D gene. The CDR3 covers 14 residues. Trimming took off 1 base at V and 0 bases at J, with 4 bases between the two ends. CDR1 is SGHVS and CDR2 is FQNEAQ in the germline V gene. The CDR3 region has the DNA TGTGCCAGCAGCTTAGGGGATAGCAATCAGCCCCAGCATTTT. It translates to CASSLGDSNQPQHF.

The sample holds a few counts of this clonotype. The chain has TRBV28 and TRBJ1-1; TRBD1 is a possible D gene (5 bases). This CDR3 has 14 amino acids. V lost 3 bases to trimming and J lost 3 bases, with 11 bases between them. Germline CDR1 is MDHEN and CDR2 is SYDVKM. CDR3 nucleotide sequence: TGTGCCAGCAGTTTTTTGGGGCGGGACACTGAAGCTTTCTTT. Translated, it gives CASSFLGRDTEAFF.

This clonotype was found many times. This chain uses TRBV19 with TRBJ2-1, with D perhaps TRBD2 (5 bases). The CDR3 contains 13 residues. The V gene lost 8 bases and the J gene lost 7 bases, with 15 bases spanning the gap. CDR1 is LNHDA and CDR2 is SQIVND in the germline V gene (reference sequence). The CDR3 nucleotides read TGTGCCAGTTGTGTGACTACTGGGAATGAGCAGTTCTTC. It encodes CASCVTTGNEQFF.

CDR3 coding DNA: TGCGCCAGCAGCCAATGGGTCTCTGGAAACACCATATATTTT. The encoded protein is CASSQWVSGNTIYF. This chain links TRBV4-1 with TRBJ1-3; no firm D call. V dropped 2 bases and J dropped 0 bases, with 5 bases sitting between them. CDR3 size: 14 residues. Looked up from germline, CDR1 is MGHRA and CDR2 is YSYEKL.